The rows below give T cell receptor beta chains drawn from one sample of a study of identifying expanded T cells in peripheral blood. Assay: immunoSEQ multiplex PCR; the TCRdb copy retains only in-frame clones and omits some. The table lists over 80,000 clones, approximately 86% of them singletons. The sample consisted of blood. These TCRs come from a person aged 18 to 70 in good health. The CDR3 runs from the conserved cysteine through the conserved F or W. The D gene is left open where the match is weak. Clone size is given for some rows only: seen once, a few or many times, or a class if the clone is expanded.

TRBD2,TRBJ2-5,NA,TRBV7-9,CASLGLVQETQYF,TGTGCCAGCCTCGGACTAGTCCAAGAGACCCAGTACTTC
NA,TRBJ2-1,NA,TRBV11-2,CASSPSPLSGEQFF,TGTGCCAGCAGCCCCTCACCCTTATCTGGTGAGCAGTTCTTC
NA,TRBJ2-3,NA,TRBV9,CASSAGTRSTDTQYF,TGTGCCAGCAGCGCCGGGACAAGGAGCACAGATACGCAGTATTTT
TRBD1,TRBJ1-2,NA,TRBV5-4,CASSLAGTGGGIGYTF,TGTGCCAGCAGCTTGGCGGGGACAGGGGGCGGAATTGGCTACACCTTC
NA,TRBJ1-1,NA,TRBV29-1,CSVEVSQGTEAFF,TGCAGCGTTGAAGTCTCACAGGGCACTGAAGCTTTCTTT
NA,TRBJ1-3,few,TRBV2,CASSPISGNTIYF,TGTGCCAGCAGTCCGATCTCTGGAAACACCATATATTTT
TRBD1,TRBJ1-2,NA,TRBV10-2,CASRLGTQGSIGYTF,TGCGCCAGCAGGTTGGGGACACAGGGGTCGATTGGCTACACCTTC
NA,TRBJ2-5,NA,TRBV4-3,CASSKDLDRQETQYF,TGCGCCAGCAGCAAAGATCTGGACAGACAAGAGACCCAGTACTTC
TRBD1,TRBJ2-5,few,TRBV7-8,CASSLIRDRQETQYF,TGTGCCAGCAGCTTAATCCGGGACAGACAAGAGACCCAGTACTTC
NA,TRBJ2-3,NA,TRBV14,CASSQDFFGNRYTDTQYF,TGTGCCAGCAGCCAAGATTTCTTTGGGAACAGGTACACAGATACGCAGTATTTT
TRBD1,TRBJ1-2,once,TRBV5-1,CASSGTGGSMDYGYTF,TGCGCCAGCAGCGGGACAGGGGGCTCTATGGACTATGGCTACACCTTC
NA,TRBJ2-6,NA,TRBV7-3,CASRFSGANVLTF,TGTGCCAGCCGGTTCTCTGGGGCCAACGTCCTGACTTTC
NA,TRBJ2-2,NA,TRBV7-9,CASSLEGIGELFF,TGTGCCAGCAGCTTAGAGGGGATCGGGGAGCTGTTTTTT
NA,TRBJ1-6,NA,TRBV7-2,CASTINPGASPLHF,TGTGCCAGCACCATTAATCCAGGGGCTTCACCCCTCCACTTT
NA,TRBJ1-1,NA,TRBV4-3,CASKSRGLVNTEAFF,TGCGCCAGCAAGTCCAGGGGCTTAGTGAACACTGAAGCTTTCTTT
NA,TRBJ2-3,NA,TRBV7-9,CASSWQGTADTQYF,TGTGCCAGCTCTTGGCAGGGGACGGCGGATACGCAGTATTTT
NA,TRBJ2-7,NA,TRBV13,CASSLYREVAYEQYF,TGTGCCAGCAGCCTCTACAGGGAGGTAGCCTACGAGCAGTACTTC
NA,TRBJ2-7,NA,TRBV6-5,CASSSTGTVGGEQYF,TGTGCCAGCAGTTCAACAGGGACCGTGGGAGGGGAGCAGTACTTC
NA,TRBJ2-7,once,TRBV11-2,CASSSYKIFYEQYF,TGTGCCAGCAGCTCGTACAAGATTTTTTACGAGCAGTACTTC
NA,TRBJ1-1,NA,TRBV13,CASSLNNRWTEAFF,TGTGCCAGCAGCTTAAATAACCGCTGGACCGAAGCTTTCTTT
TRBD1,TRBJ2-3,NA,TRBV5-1,CASSLGTGAVDTQYF,TGCGCCAGCAGCCTCGGGACAGGGGCCGTGGATACGCAGTATTTT
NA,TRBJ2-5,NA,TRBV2,CASSELRRQETQYF,TGTGCCAGCAGTGAGCTTAGGAGACAAGAGACCCAGTACTTC
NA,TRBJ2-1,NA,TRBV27,CASSFSTSPTYNEQFF,TGTGCCAGCAGTTTCTCAACTAGCCCCACCTACAATGAGCAGTTCTTC
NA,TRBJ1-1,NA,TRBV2,CASSEQGNTEAFF,TGTGCCAGCAGTGAACAGGGGAACACTGAAGCTTTCTTT
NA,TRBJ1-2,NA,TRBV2,CASSERGYGYTF,TGTGCCAGCAGTGAAAGGGGCTATGGCTACACCTTC
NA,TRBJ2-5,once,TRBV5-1,CASSLGPPEETQYF,TGCGCCAGCAGCTTGGGACCGCCGGAGGAGACCCAGTACTTC
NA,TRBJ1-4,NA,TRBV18,CASSPPTAREFATNEKLFF,TGTGCCAGCTCTCCGCCGACGGCGAGGGAATTTGCAACTAATGAAAAACTGTTTTTT
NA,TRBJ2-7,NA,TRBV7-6,CASSSIRGPNYEQYF,TGTGCCAGCAGCTCCATACGGGGCCCTAACTACGAGCAGTACTTC
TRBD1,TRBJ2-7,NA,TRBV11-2,CASSWGTGKAYEQYF,TGTGCCAGCAGCTGGGGGACAGGGAAGGCCTACGAGCAGTACTTC
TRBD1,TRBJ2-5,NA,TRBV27,CASSLFPPGTGGGTETQYF,TGTGCCAGCAGTTTATTCCCGCCTGGGACAGGGGGTGGGACGGAGACCCAGTACTTC
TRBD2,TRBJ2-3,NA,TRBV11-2,CASSFQSGGSGTDTQYF,TGTGCCAGCAGCTTTCAAAGCGGGGGGTCGGGCACAGATACGCAGTATTTT
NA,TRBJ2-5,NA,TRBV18,CASSPRADPGETQYF,TGTGCCAGCTCACCTCGGGCGGACCCTGGAGAGACCCAGTACTTC
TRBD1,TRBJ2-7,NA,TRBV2,CASIPGTDYEQYF,TGTGCCAGCATCCCCGGGACAGACTACGAGCAGTACTTC
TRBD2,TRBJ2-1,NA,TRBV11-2,CASSLDRGGRAYNEQFF,TGTGCCAGCAGCTTAGACCGGGGGGGCCGGGCCTACAATGAGCAGTTCTTC
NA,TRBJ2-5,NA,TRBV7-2,CASSLYLERETQYF,TGTGCCAGCAGCTTATATCTAGAGAGGGAGACCCAGTACTTC
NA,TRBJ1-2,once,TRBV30,CAWRRGSDYGYTF,TGTGCCTGGAGGAGGGGGTCGGACTATGGCTACACCTTC
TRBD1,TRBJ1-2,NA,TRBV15,CATSRQSFPGQGAHGYTF,TGTGCCACCAGCAGACAATCTTTTCCGGGACAGGGGGCTCATGGCTACACCTTC
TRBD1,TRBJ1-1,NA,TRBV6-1,CASSEGRYGWLGQGEAFF,TGTGCCAGCAGTGAAGGGCGATACGGTTGGCTTGGACAGGGGGAAGCTTTCTTT
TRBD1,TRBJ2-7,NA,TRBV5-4,CASSPTGTALYEQYF,TGTGCCAGCAGCCCTACCGGGACAGCCCTCTACGAGCAGTACTTC
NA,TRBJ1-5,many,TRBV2,CASSGAVRNQPQHF,TGTGCCAGCAGTGGCGCTGTTCGCAATCAGCCCCAGCATTTT
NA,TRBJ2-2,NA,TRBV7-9,CASSSTLENTGELFF,TGTGCCAGCAGCTCAACCCTAGAAAACACCGGGGAGCTGTTTTTT
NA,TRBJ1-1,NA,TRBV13,CASCENTEAFF,TGTGCCAGCTGCGAGAACACTGAAGCTTTCTTT
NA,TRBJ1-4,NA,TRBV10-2,CASNWGWQDEKLFF,TGCGCCAGCAACTGGGGGTGGCAGGATGAAAAACTGTTTTTT
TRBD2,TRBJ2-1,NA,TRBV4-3,CASSQDFLAGGTVQWEQFF,TGCGCCAGCAGCCAAGATTTCCTAGCGGGGGGGACCGTACAATGGGAGCAGTTCTTC
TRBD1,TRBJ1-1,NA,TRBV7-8,CASSSRDRRRIATEAFF,TGTGCCAGCAGCTCCCGGGACAGAAGGAGGATTGCCACTGAAGCTTTCTTT